This TCR beta chain was profiled in a study of shared clonotypes between healthy human individuals. The naive CD8 fraction comprised CD45RO-negative cells positively selected for CCR7 and excluded terminally differentiated effector memory CD45RA+ cells. The CDR3 runs to 14 residues. V dropped 5 bases and J dropped 7; count of bases not matched to a gene: 8. The germline gives CDR1 MDHEN, CDR2 SYDVKM. The data were produced by immunoSEQ multiplex PCR, yet TCRdb's version contains in-frame clones alone and is incomplete. The data contain about 820,000 clones, around 92% of them singletons. The V gene is TRBV28, the J gene TRBJ2-7, with 10 bases lining up with TRBD2. Material: naive CD8+ T cells sorted from blood. The sequence came from a man aged 30 to 39 in good health. CDR3: CASSKREGLGEQYF. In nucleotides, the CDR3 is TGTGCCAGCAGTAAGCGGGAGGGCCTGGGTGAGCAGTACTTC.